This T cell receptor beta chain emerged from a study of cytomegalovirus exposure and HLA in healthy donors. Study-wide findings and caveats: It emerged from a later analysis that several of the most significant clusters appeared to be linked to common viral pathogens. HLA alleles showed associations with roughly 17,000 TCR beta sequences in a later analysis, at a 0.05 false discovery rate.

In regard to this clone: Its antigen remains unidentified.

Primers: 60 Vbeta forward and 13 Jbeta reverse. Measured with immunoSEQ multiplex PCR; TCRdb has only the in-frame clones, and not every one. The sample holds 90,000 to 100,000 clones, about 80% seen once. Germline values: CDR1 SGHVS, CDR2 FNYEAQ. The length of the CDR3 is 17 residues. The V and J ends lost 5 bases and 7 bases, in that order; junction bases with no gene match: 14. This chain joins TRBV7-6 and TRBJ2-2; 9 bases match TRBD2. Sequenced sample: PBMCs. This sequence was found in a middle-aged man in good health and CMV-seronegative. The CDR3: CASSPRYMRGGRGELFF. For the CDR3, the DNA is TGTGCCAGCAGCCCTCGGTATATGCGGGGGGGCCGCGGGGAGCTGTTTTTT. The full variable domain, with the rest looked up from reference TRBV7-6 and TRBJ2-2, is GAGVSQSPRYKVTKRGQDVALRCDPISGHVSLYWYRQALGQGPEFLTYFNYEAQQDKSGLPNDRFSAERPEGSISTLTIQRTEQRDSAMYRCASSPRYMRGGRGELFFGEGSRLTVL.